This TCR beta chain was sequenced in a study of T cell responses to AZD1222 COVID-19 vaccine. Study-wide points: Unmutated regions of variants are reportedly targeted by nearly half of spike-specific TCRs.

The V gene lost 6 bases and the J gene lost 10 bases, with 22 bases spanning the gap. The germline V gene has CDR1 KGHSH and CDR2 LQKENI. The CDR3 runs 15 residues. As concerns this clone: What it binds is not known.

Profiling relied on immunoSEQ multiplex PCR, and the TCRdb table lists in-frame clones only, not all of them. This table has under 120,000 clones, 70% to 90% appearing once. This chain uses TRBV18 with TRBJ2-1; possibly TRBD2 for D (6 bases). The sequence came from an adult who received the AZD1222 COVID-19 vaccine. The source was peripheral blood, collected 28 days after the second AZD1222 dose. This CDR3 is CASSSEGLKAGEQFF. As DNA, the CDR3 is TGTGCCAGCTCGTCCGAGGGTCTCAAGGCGGGAGAGCAGTTCTTC.